The T cell receptor beta chain under discussion was sequenced for a study of T cells in Graves' hyperthyroidism and ophthalmopathy. Study summary: Peripheral blood specimens were obtained at initial diagnosis, prior to any treatment.

Germline values: CDR1 SQVTM, CDR2 ANQGSEA. V shed 2 bases, J shed 4 bases, and the junction held 9 bases outside the gene matches. The CDR3 consists of 15 residues. Ophthalmopathy patients had Clinical Activity Score at least 3, NOSPECS grade at least 4, duration under 3 months. In making diagnoses, clinical symptoms, serum thyroxine and TRAb, thyroid ultrasound and orbital computed tomography were all used. This clonotype was observed a handful of times. TCR beta CDR3 regions were amplified from RNA transcripts. During a first-round RT-PCR of the TCR CDR3, the HTBI primer set was used. Via MiXCR, TCRdb re-called the multiplex PCR reads, giving one row per CDR3 protein. This table has 560,000 or so distinct CDR3 sequences, 15% to 20% appearing once.

The rearrangement links TRBV29-1 to TRBJ1-2, with 8 bases aligning to TRBD1. The sequencing sample was made of blood. The clonotype originates from a middle-aged man with Graves' ophthalmopathy. The CDR3 DNA reads TGCAGCGTTGAACCATCGACAGGGGTTGGCTATGGCTACACCTTC. Amino acid sequence: CSVEPSTGVGYGYTF.